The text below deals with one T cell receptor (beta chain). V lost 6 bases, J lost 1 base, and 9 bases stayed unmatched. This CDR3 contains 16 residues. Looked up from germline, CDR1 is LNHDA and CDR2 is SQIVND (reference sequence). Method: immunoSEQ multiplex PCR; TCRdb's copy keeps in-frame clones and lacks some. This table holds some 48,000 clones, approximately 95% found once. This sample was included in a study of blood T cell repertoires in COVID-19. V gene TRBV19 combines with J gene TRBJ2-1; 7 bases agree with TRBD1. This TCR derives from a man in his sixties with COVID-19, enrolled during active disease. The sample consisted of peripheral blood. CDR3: CASSGRQGHSYNEQFF. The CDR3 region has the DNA TGTGCCAGTAGCGGCCGACAGGGCCATTCCTACAATGAGCAGTTCTTC.